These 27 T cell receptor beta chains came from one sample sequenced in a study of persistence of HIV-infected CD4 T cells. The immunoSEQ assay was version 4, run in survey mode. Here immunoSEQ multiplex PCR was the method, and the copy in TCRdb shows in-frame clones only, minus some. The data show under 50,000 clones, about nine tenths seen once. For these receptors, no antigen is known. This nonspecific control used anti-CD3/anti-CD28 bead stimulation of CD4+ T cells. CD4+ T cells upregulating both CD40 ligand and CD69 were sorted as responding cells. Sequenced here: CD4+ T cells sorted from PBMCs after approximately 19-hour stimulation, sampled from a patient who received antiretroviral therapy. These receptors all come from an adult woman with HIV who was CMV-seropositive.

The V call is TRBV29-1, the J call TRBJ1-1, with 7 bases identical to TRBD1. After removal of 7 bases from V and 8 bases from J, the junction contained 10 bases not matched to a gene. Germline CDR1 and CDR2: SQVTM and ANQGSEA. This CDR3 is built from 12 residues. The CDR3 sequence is CSAHQQGSEAFF. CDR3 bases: TGCAGCGCCCATCAACAGGGGTCGGAAGCTTTCTTT.

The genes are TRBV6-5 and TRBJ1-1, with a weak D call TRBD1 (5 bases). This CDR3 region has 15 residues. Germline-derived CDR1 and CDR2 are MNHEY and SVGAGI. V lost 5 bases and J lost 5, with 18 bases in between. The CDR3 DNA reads TGTGCCAGCAGTCGACCTTGGGGAGGGGATACTGAAGCTTTCTTT. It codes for CASSRPWGGDTEAFF.

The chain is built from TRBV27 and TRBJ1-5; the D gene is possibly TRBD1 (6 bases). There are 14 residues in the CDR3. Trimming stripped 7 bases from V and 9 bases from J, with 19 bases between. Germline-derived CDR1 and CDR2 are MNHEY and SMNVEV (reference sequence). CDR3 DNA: TGTGCCAGCACTCCGGACAGACACCGGGGGCCCCAGCATTTT. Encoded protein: CASTPDRHRGPQHF.

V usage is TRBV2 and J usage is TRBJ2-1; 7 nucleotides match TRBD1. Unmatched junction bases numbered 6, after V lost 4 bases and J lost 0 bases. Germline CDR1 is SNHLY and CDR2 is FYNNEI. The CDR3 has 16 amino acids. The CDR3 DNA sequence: TGTGCCAGCAGTGTCCAAGGGGGCAGCTCCTACAATGAGCAGTTCTTC. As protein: CASSVQGGSSYNEQFF.

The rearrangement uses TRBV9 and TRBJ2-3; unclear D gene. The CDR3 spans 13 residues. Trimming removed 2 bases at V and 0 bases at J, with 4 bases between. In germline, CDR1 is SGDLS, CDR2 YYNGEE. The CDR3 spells CASSVLSTDTQYF. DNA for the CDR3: TGTGCCAGCAGCGTGCTGAGCACAGATACGCAGTATTTT.

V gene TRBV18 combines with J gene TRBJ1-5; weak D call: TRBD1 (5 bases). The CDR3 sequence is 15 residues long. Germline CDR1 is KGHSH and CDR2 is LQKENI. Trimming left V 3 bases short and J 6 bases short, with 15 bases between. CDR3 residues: CASSPGGTSFQPQHF. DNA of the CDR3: TGTGCCAGCTCACCGGGGGGGACCTCGTTTCAGCCCCAGCATTTT.

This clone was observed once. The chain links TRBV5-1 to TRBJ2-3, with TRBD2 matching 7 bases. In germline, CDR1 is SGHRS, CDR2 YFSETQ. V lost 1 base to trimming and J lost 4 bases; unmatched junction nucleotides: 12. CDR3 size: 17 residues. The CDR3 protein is CASSLTPLAVVSDTQYF. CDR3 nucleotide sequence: TGCGCCAGCAGCTTGACTCCTCTAGCGGTAGTATCAGATACGCAGTATTTT.

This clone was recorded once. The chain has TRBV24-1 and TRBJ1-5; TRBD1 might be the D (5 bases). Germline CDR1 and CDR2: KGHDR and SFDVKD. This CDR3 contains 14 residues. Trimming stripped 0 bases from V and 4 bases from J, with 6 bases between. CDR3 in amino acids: CATSDLGGNQPQHF. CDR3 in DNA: TGTGCCACCAGTGATTTGGGGGGGAATCAGCCCCAGCATTTT.

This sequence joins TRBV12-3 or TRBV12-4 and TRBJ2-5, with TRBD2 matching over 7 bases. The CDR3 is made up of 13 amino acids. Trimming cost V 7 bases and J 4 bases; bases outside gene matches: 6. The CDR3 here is CASKITSAETQYF. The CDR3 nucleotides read TGTGCCAGCAAAATAACTAGCGCAGAGACCCAGTACTTC.

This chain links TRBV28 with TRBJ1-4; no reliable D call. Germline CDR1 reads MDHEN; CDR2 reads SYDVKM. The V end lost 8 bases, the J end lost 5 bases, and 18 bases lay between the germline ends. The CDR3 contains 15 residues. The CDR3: CASVSRPGTNEKLFF. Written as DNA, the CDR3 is TGTGCCAGCGTCTCCCGGCCGGGAACAAATGAAAAACTGTTTTTT.

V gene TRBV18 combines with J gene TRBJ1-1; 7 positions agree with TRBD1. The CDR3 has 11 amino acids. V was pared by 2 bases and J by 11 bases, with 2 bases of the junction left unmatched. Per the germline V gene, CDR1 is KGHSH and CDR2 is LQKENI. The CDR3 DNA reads TGTGCCAGCTCACCAGACAGGGAGGCTTTCTTT. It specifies CASSPDREAFF. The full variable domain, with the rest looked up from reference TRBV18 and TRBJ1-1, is NAGVMQNPRHLVRRRGQEARLRCSPMKGHSHVYWYRQLPEEGLKFMVYLQKENIIDESGMPKERFSAEFPKEGPSILRIQQVVRGDSAAYFCASSPDREAFFGQGTRLTVV.

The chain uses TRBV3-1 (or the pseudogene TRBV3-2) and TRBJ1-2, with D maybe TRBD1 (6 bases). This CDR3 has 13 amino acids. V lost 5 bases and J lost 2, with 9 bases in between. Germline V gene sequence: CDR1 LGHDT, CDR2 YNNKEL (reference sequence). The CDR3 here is CASSSGQNYGYTF. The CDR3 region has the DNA TGTGCCAGCAGCTCCGGACAGAACTATGGCTACACCTTC.

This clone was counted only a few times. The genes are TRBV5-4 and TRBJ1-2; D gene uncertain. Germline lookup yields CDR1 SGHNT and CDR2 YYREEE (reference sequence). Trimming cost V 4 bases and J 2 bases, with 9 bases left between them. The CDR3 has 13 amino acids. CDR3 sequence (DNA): TGTGCCAGCAGCATCGACGGAAACTATGGCTACACCTTC. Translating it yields CASSIDGNYGYTF.

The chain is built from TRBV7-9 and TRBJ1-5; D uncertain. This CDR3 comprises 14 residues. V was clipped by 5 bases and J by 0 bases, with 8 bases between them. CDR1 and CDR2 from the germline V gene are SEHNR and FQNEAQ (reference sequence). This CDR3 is CASSHTYSNQPQHF. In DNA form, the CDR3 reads TGTGCCAGCAGCCACACTTATAGCAATCAGCCCCAGCATTTT.

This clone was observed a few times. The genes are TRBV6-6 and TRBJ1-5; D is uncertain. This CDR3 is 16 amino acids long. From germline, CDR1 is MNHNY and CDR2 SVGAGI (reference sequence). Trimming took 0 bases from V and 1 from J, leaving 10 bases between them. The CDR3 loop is CASSYSRVSSNQPQHF. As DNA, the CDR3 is TGTGCCAGCAGTTACTCTAGGGTTTCGAGCAATCAGCCCCAGCATTTT.

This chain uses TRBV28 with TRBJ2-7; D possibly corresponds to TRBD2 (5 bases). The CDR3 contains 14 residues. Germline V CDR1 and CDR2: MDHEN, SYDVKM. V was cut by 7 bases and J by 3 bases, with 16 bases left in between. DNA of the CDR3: TGTGCCAGCACCCTGACCGGGGAAGGCTACGAGCAGTACTTC. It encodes CASTLTGEGYEQYF.

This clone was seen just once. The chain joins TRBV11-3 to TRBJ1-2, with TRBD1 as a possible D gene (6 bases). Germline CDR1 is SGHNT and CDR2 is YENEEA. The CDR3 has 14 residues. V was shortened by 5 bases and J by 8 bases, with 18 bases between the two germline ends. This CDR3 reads CASSLVEGGYGYTF. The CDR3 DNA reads TGTGCCAGCAGCCTGGTAGAAGGGGGATACGGCTACACCTTC. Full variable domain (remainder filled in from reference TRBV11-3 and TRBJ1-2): EAGVVQSPRYKIIEKKQPVAFWCNPISGHNTLYWYLQNLGQGPELLIRYENEEAVDDSQLPKDRFSAERLKGVDSTLKIQPAELGDSAVYLCASSLVEGGYGYTFGSGTRLTVV.

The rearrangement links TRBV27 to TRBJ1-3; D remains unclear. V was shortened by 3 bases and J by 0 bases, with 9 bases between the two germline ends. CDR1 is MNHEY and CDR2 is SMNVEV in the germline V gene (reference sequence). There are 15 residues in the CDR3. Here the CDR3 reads CASSLDASSGNTIYF. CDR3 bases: TGTGCCAGCAGTTTGGACGCGAGCTCTGGAAACACCATATATTTT.

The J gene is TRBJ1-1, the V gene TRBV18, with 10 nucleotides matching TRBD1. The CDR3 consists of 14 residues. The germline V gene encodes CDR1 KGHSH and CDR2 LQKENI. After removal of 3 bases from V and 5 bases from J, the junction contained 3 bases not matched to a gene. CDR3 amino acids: CASSPGQGYTEAFF. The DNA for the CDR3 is TGTGCCAGCTCACCGGGACAGGGGTATACTGAAGCTTTCTTT. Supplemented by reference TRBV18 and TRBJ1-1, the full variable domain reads NAGVMQNPRHLVRRRGQEARLRCSPMKGHSHVYWYRQLPEEGLKFMVYLQKENIIDESGMPKERFSAEFPKEGPSILRIQQVVRGDSAAYFCASSPGQGYTEAFFGQGTRLTVV.

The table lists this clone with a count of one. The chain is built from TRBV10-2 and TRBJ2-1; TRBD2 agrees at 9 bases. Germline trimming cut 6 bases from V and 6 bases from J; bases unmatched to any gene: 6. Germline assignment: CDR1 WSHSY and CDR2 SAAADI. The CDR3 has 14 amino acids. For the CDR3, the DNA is TGCGCCAGCAGGGGGGAGCGGGAGGCCAATGAGCAGTTCTTC. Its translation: CASRGEREANEQFF.

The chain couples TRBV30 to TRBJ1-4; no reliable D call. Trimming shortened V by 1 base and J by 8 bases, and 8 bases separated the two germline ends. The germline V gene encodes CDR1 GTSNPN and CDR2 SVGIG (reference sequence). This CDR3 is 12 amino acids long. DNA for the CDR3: TGTGCCTGGAGTGCCCAAAGCGAAAAACTGTTTTTT. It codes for CAWSAQSEKLFF.

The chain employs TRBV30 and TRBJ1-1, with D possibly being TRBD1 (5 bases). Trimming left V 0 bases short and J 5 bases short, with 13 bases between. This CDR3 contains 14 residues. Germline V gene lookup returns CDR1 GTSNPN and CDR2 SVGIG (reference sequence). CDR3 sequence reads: CAWSVSVGVTEAFF. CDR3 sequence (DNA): TGTGCCTGGAGTGTATCGGTAGGGGTGACTGAAGCTTTCTTT.

CDR3 bases: TGCGCCAGCACGGCGGGGGGGGGCACAGATACGCAGTATTTT. Translated, it gives CASTAGGGTDTQYF. The J gene is TRBJ2-3, the V gene TRBV5-1, with 9 bases aligning to TRBD2. V was clipped by 6 bases and J by 1 base; unmatched bases: 3. This CDR3 is 14 amino acids long. Looked up from germline, CDR1 is SGHRS and CDR2 is YFSETQ.

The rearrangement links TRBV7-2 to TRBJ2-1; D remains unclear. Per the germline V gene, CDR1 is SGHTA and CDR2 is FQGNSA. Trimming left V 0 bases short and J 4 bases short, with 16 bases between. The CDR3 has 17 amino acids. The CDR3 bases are TGTGCCAGCAGCTTAGCGCAGAACCTCAGGCGGTACAATGAGCAGTTCTTC. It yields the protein CASSLAQNLRRYNEQFF.

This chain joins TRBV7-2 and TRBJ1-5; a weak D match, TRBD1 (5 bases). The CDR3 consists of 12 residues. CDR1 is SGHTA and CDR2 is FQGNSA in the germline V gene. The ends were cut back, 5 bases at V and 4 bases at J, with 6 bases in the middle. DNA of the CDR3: TGTGCCAGCAGCCCAGGGAATCAGCCCCAGCATTTT. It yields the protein CASSPGNQPQHF.

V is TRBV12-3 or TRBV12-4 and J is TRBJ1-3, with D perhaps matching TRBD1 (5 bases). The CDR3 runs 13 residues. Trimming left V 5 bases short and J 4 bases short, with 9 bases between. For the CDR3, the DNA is TGTGCCAGCAGTCTCAGGGTAGGAAACACCATATATTTT. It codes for CASSLRVGNTIYF.

The CDR3 nucleotides are TGCAGCGTTCTGAAGCTAGCGAGCGTTGGGGATGAGCAGTTCTTC. Amino acid sequence: CSVLKLASVGDEQFF. The gene calls are TRBV29-1 and TRBJ2-1; weak D call: TRBD2 (6 bases). There are 15 residues in the CDR3. CDR1 and CDR2 from the germline V gene are SQVTM and ANQGSEA. V was cut by 5 bases and J by 8 bases, with 22 bases left in between.